The 22 T cell receptor beta chains listed next were all sequenced from one sample in a study of patients and donors after allogeneic stem cell transplantation. TCRdb recomputed calls from the RT-PCR reads with MiXCR, one row per CDR3 protein. Among approximately 98,000 distinct CDR3 sequences, around 33% were seen once, and the ten largest hold roughly 30%. Sequencing used blood, either unsorted or a sorted T cell fraction (not recorded which). The receptors stem from a human donor who was either an allogeneic HSCT recipient or a stem cell or donor lymphocyte infusion donor (not recorded which). It is not recorded whose cells these are; they may come from a transplant donor.

In this sample, this clonotype turned up a few times. The chain links TRBV11-1 to TRBJ2-1; D is unclear. The CDR3 consists of 11 residues. V shed 5 bases and J shed 7 bases, with 6 bases lying between them. Germline loops: CDR1 SGHAT, CDR2 FQDESV (reference sequence). This chain's CDR3 is CASSRTNEQFF. The CDR3 bases are TGTGCCAGCAGCCGCACGAATGAGCAGTTCTTC.

The rearrangement uses TRBV24-1 and TRBJ2-2; TRBD1 agrees at 7 bases. With V trimmed by 3 bases and J by 4 bases, 10 bases remained unmatched. Per germline, CDR1 KGHDR and CDR2 SFDVKD. This CDR3 comprises 17 residues. The CDR3 sequence is CATSDPEGGAGTGELFF. In DNA, the CDR3 is TGTGCCACCAGTGATCCCGAAGGGGGCGCGGGCACCGGGGAGCTGTTTTTT.

The chain couples TRBV2 to TRBJ2-7; D call uncertain. Trimming stripped 7 bases from V and 4 bases from J, with 11 bases between. This CDR3 is 12 amino acids long. Germline values: CDR1 SNHLY, CDR2 FYNNEI. The chain's CDR3 is CASKRARYEQYF. The CDR3 nucleotides are TGTGCCAGCAAAAGGGCTCGGTACGAGCAGTACTTC.

The CDR3 nucleotides read TGTGCCAGCAGGGCCGGACAGGGGGAAGGGTCACCCCTCCACTTT. It yields the protein CASRAGQGEGSPLHF. The chain has TRBV6-5 and TRBJ1-6; 10 nucleotides match TRBD1. Germline V CDR1 and CDR2: MNHEY, SVGAGI. CDR3 length: 15 amino acids. Unmatched junction bases numbered 9, after V lost 6 bases and J lost 10 bases.

The rearrangement links TRBV4-3 to TRBJ1-1; D unresolved. This CDR3 comprises 15 residues. Trimming took off 0 bases at V and 0 bases at J, with 8 bases between the two ends. Germline V gives CDR1 LGHNA, CDR2 YSLEER. The CDR3 region is CASSQDPAVNTEAFF. In DNA, the CDR3 is TGCGCCAGCAGCCAAGATCCAGCAGTGAACACTGAAGCTTTCTTT.

The chain is built from TRBV24-1 and TRBJ2-7; tentatively, D is TRBD2 (5 bases). Looked up from germline, CDR1 is KGHDR and CDR2 is SFDVKD. CDR3 size: 12 residues. V was clipped by 5 bases and J by 6 bases, with 10 bases between them. CDR3 region: CATSVLAAEQYF. CDR3 sequence (DNA): TGTGCCACCAGTGTGCTAGCTGCCGAGCAGTACTTC.

This clonotype was observed a handful of times. The CDR3 loop reads CASSLAQGSGNTIYF. CDR3 nucleotide sequence: TGCGCCAGCAGCTTGGCACAGGGCTCTGGAAACACCATATATTTT. The gene calls are TRBV5-1 and TRBJ1-3, with a tentative D call TRBD1 (6 bases). This CDR3 spans 15 amino acids. CDR1 and CDR2 from the germline V gene are SGHRS and YFSETQ. The V gene lost 0 bases and the J gene lost 0 bases, with 7 bases spanning the gap.

This clonotype was seen once. The chain combines TRBV7-8 with TRBJ2-3; D unresolved. The V gene lost 5 bases and the J gene lost 1 base, with 7 bases spanning the gap. Germline assignment: CDR1 SGHVS and CDR2 FQNEAQ. The CDR3 totals 13 residues. In DNA, the CDR3 is TGTGCCAGCAGCCAGACTCGCACAGATACGCAGTATTTT. Its translation is CASSQTRTDTQYF.

This clonotype was counted between two and nine times. This chain uses TRBV28 with TRBJ2-2; 8 bases match TRBD1. Germline V lookup: CDR1 MDHEN, CDR2 SYDVKM. Losses at the gene ends were 10 bases for V and 5 bases for J; bases not matched to a gene: 3. This CDR3 region has 12 residues. The CDR3: CATQGATGELFF. The DNA of the CDR3 is TGTGCCACGCAGGGGGCTACCGGGGAGCTGTTTTTT. Supplemented by reference TRBV28 and TRBJ2-2, the full variable domain reads DVKVTQSSRYLVKRTGEKVFLECVQDMDHENMFWYRQDPGLGLRLIYFSYDVKMKEKGDIPEGYSVSREKKERFSLILESASTNQTSMYLCATQGATGELFFGEGSRLTVL.

In its sample, this clonotype was seen once. In nucleotides, the CDR3 is TGTGCCAGCAGCTTAACACAGGGGTACCAGCCCCAGCATTTT. Protein: CASSLTQGYQPQHF. The V call is TRBV7-2, the J call TRBJ1-5, with 7 bases that match TRBD1. This CDR3 contains 14 residues. V was pared by 2 bases and J by 7 bases, with 5 bases of the junction left unmatched. CDR1 and CDR2 (germline): SGHTA, FQGNSA.

This chain joins TRBV28 and TRBJ1-1, with D tentatively TRBD1 (5 bases). This CDR3 region has 15 residues. The germline V gene encodes CDR1 MDHEN and CDR2 SYDVKM. V was clipped by 5 bases and J by 1 base, with 14 bases between them. CDR3 DNA sequence: TGTGCCAGCAGTCCCCGAGGACAACCGAACACTGAAGCTTTCTTT. Translating gives CASSPRGQPNTEAFF.

This clonotype appeared a few times. This sequence joins TRBV18 and TRBJ1-4; TRBD1 agrees at 7 bases. With 6 bases clipped from V and 7 bases from J, the junction kept 14 bases outside the gene matches. CDR1 and CDR2 (germline): KGHSH, LQKENI. This CDR3 is built from 16 residues. The CDR3 reads CASSPWSRGISEKLFF. DNA for the CDR3: TGTGCCAGCTCCCCATGGTCCAGGGGGATCAGTGAAAAACTGTTTTTT.

For the CDR3, the DNA is TGTGCCAGCAGCTTAAAGGGTAGAAGCAATCAGCCCCAGCATTTT. Amino acids: CASSLKGRSNQPQHF. The rearrangement joins TRBV7-9 to TRBJ1-5; D gene uncertain. Looked up from germline, CDR1 is SEHNR and CDR2 is FQNEAQ (reference sequence). The CDR3 covers 15 residues. V was shortened by 2 bases and J by 1 base, with 9 bases between the two germline ends.

The genes are TRBV10-3 and TRBJ1-1; D unclear. Germline CDR1 and CDR2: ENHRY and SYGVKD. The CDR3 loop spans 13 amino acids. V was cut by 6 bases and J by 1 base, with 9 bases left in between. The CDR3 loop reads CAISGSRNTEAFF. CDR3 in DNA: TGTGCCATCAGCGGCTCCCGGAACACTGAAGCTTTCTTT.

This clonotype was detected only a few times. This chain links TRBV6-5 with TRBJ1-1, with D possibly matching TRBD1 (6 bases). From germline, CDR1 is MNHEY and CDR2 SVGAGI. V dropped 6 bases and J dropped 7 bases, with 12 bases sitting between them. The CDR3 runs to 12 residues. The CDR3 nucleotides are TGTGCCAGCAGAACCACAGGGCTTGAAGCTTTCTTT. Encoded protein: CASRTTGLEAFF.

This clonotype was observed many times. The chain carries TRBV7-9 and TRBJ2-3, with TRBD1 matching 8 bases. The CDR3 totals 16 residues. Germline CDR1 is SEHNR and CDR2 is FQNEAQ (reference sequence). J gave up 1 base and V 2 bases, and 5 bases lay outside the gene matches. CDR3 in amino acids: CASSLRQGSGTDTQYF. CDR3 sequence (DNA): TGTGCCAGCAGCTTAAGACAGGGGAGCGGCACAGATACGCAGTATTTT.

In this sample, this clonotype turned up a few times. This chain links TRBV7-9 with TRBJ2-1; no definite D call. The CDR3 consists of 14 residues. Germline V gives CDR1 SEHNR, CDR2 FQNEAQ (reference sequence). Trimming removed 2 bases at V and 5 bases at J, with 10 bases between. Here the CDR3 reads CASSLIFQNNEQFF. For the CDR3, the DNA is TGTGCCAGCAGCTTAATATTCCAGAACAATGAGCAGTTCTTC.

The chain joins TRBV2 to TRBJ2-5; 7 positions match TRBD2. The CDR3 covers 13 residues. In germline, CDR1 is SNHLY, CDR2 FYNNEI. The V gene end was trimmed by 6 bases and the J gene end by 7 bases; junction bases not matched to a gene: 8. The CDR3 DNA reads TGTGCCAGCAGACCAGGACTAGGAGGGACCCAGTACTTC. Translation: CASRPGLGGTQYF.

The table lists this clonotype with a few counts. The chain is built from TRBV29-1 and TRBJ2-5; D unresolved. Deletions cut 4 bases from V and 4 bases from J, with 7 bases between. The CDR3 contains 11 residues. Germline V gene sequence: CDR1 SQVTM, CDR2 ANQGSEA. CDR3 nucleotide sequence: TGCAGCGTTGGTGGTTCAGAGACCCAGTACTTC. As protein: CSVGGSETQYF.

The chain joins TRBV12-3 or TRBV12-4 to TRBJ1-1; D remains ambiguous. The CDR3 sequence is 14 residues long. The V and J ends lost 0 bases and 1 base respectively, with 6 bases between them. CDR3 amino acids: CASSLARWNTEAFF. The CDR3 DNA reads as TGTGCCAGCAGTTTAGCCCGGTGGAACACTGAAGCTTTCTTT.

The chain links TRBV18 to TRBJ2-7, with D unresolved. Germline assignment: CDR1 KGHSH and CDR2 LQKENI. The ends were cut back, 4 bases at V and 3 bases at J, with 10 bases in the middle. The CDR3 is 13 amino acids. CDR3 DNA sequence: TGTGCCAGCTCACAGGCAGTTTACTACGAGCAGTACTTC. It specifies CASSQAVYYEQYF.

This chain joins TRBV5-6 and TRBJ2-1; D uncertain. The V and J ends lost 6 bases and 10 bases respectively, with 14 bases between them. Germline lookup yields CDR1 SGHDT and CDR2 YYEEEE. The CDR3 length is 12 residues. The CDR3 reads CASTLMAGEQFF. The CDR3 coding sequence is TGTGCCAGCACCCTAATGGCAGGCGAGCAGTTCTTC.